One TCR beta chain is described in this entry. Antigen: not known. CDR1 and CDR2 from the germline V gene are SQVTM and ANQGSEA. The CDR3 extends over 12 amino acids. V was shortened by 6 bases and J by 4 bases, with 9 bases between the two germline ends. Constant-segment primers and 5'RACE yielded cDNA libraries for TCR alpha and TCR beta, each carrying sample barcodes and UMIs. MiXCR, applied by TCRdb to the 5' RACE reads, yields one record per CDR3 protein. Here the sample spans some 310,000 distinct CDR3 sequences, more than 20% being singletons. The entry originates in a study of T-cell memory formation after mild COVID-19. Study-wide results and limits: Specificity for SARS-CoV-2 was not confirmed among the second-wave clones peaking on day 37.

The sequence was collected from a man aged 18 to 30 who had mild COVID-19 (a few samples of this study predate the infection). Cell type and time point are not known. V and J are TRBV29-1 and TRBJ2-2; D not resolved. Sequencing was carried out using PBMCs or a T cell subset sorted from them (not recorded which). The CDR3 region has the DNA TGCAGCGTCCAAACAGCCACCGGGGAGCTGTTTTTT. It codes for CSVQTATGELFF.